This T cell receptor (beta chain) was found in a study of OX40 agonist ivuxolimab in advanced cancers. With regard to the full study: Ivuxolimab was a fully human IgG2 agonistic monoclonal antibody targeting the costimulatory receptor OX40 (CD134). Intravenous ivuxolimab was administered to patients every 2 weeks at six dose levels: 0.01, 0.1, 0.3, 1.5, 3 and 10 mg/kg. Of the approximately 50 patients in dose escalation, about 20 had hepatocellular carcinoma, about 15 had melanoma, 9 had renal cell carcinoma and 9 had head and neck cancer. In the dose-escalation cohort, 82.7% of patients were male, and the mean age was 60 years with a range of roughly 23 to 79. Prior anti-PD-1, anti-PD-L1 or anti-CTLA-4 therapy was permitted, and approximately 42% of dose-escalation patients had received checkpoint inhibitors. Three dose-escalation patients achieved partial responses, one with hepatocellular carcinoma and two with cutaneous melanoma. The point of sequencing TCRbeta in the periphery was to test whether ivuxolimab changed TCR sequence diversity and drove clonal T-cell expansion. The paper reports the monotherapy dose-escalation portion (N of about 50 patients) of the phase I ivuxolimab trial. The paper's findings and limits, for the study overall: In partial responders in the 0.1-3.0 mg/kg groups, normalized peripheral clonal expansion was found to be among the lowest, especially among CD8+ T cells. After ivuxolimab, CD8+ T cells had more expanded clones than CD4+ T cells on average. The antigen specificity of the peripheral T cells that underwent clonal expansion was not determined. Low levels of normalized T-cell clonal expansion were also seen in some patients who did not respond. At doses from 0.1 to 3.0 mg/kg, clonal expansion was seen in both CD4+ and CD8+ blood T cells between baseline and week 6.

Genomic DNA was isolated from the sorted cells so that the TCRbeta CDR3 region could be sequenced. The immunoSEQ Assay was used for sequencing of TCRbeta CDR3 regions. Sourced from immuneACCESS, this table was stored by TCRdb with only in-frame sequences that have V and J called. A share of the clones is absent; for the studies checked, an unresolved V gene accounts for under half, and the remainder has no known explanation. The sample table records tens of thousands of clones; 85% to 90% of these occur just once. The ten largest clones capture 6.5% of the sample. The trial excluded patients who had a history of autoimmune disease or were on systemic immunosuppression. Peripheral blood for TCR sequencing was collected from all dose cohorts at baseline, on cycle 4 day 1, and on cycle 7 day 1. Samples came from an open-label, multicenter, first-in-human phase I dose-escalation trial of ivuxolimab. Adults with locally advanced or metastatic head and neck squamous cell, hepatocellular, melanoma or renal cell carcinoma were enrolled in the trial. Before TCR sequencing, CD4+ T cells and CD8+ T cells were sorted from peripheral blood as separate populations.

Remarks on this clone: Its cognate antigen has yet to be identified. No much larger clonotype is one base removed from it; base qualities were not supplied.

This receptor was obtained from an adult with an advanced solid tumor such as melanoma, head and neck, liver or kidney cancer. The sequenced sample was CD4+ or CD8+ T cells sorted from blood, obtained in a trial of the OX40 agonist ivuxolimab.

The CDR3 corresponds to CASSDGLAMEEQYF. The DNA sequence is given as TGTGCCAGCAGCGACGGACTAGCGATGGAAGAGCAGTACTTC. Here the chain combines TRBV7-2 and TRBJ2-5; TRBD2 fits 9 bases in the junction. The germline V gene gives CDR1 as SGHTA and CDR2 as FQGNSA. The CDR3 measures 14 amino acids from cysteine to phenylalanine. Just CDR3 DNA is preserved here, 42 bases in frame from base 1. Trimming leaves V shorter by 5 bases and J shorter by 11 bases, with the junction holding 12 bases beyond the gene matches.